This TCR beta chain was sequenced during a study of blood T cell repertoires in COVID-19. Using immunoSEQ multiplex PCR, the repertoire was profiled, and TCRdb retains in-frame clones only, with some absent. Here the sample spans roughly 300,000 clones, 80% to 90% being singletons. Points on this clone: Germline and junction disagree at one end, which may indicate a read error.

Per the germline V gene, CDR1 is MNHNS and CDR2 is SASEGT. CDR3 size: 15 residues. Sequencing input: PBMCs or T cells enriched from blood (not recorded which). The chain links TRBV6-1 to TRBJ2-7; D is possibly TRBD1 (5 bases). The source is a middle-aged woman with acute COVID-19. The CDR3 loop reads CASREDTLGRYEQYF. As DNA, the CDR3 is TGTGCCAGCAGGGAAGACACCCTGGGGCGGTACGAGCAGTACTTC.